This TCR beta chain was identified in a study of shared clonotypes between healthy human individuals. Overall study findings and caveats: It was anticipated that sequencing depth would influence how many clonotypes donors shared. The low donor count limited represented genetic and exposure-history diversity.

In replicate PCRs of unsorted PBMC, 250 to 350 ng DNA, about 31,000 T cell genomes, was used. Generated by immunoSEQ multiplex PCR, the TCRdb table keeps only in-frame clones and is missing some. The sample shows approximately 500,000 clones, around 73% of them seen only once. About this clone: What it binds is unknown.

The receptor's source is a woman aged 40-49 years in good health. Some clones in this sample may be carry-over from other donors' samples. The sequenced sample was PBMCs.

CDR3 nucleotides: TGTGCCAGCAACGAGGGAGGCGTTGTCGGGGAGCTGTTTTTT. This codes for CASNEGGVVGELFF. The rearrangement joins TRBV6-6 to TRBJ2-2; tentatively, D is TRBD2 (6 bases). Looked up from germline, CDR1 is MNHNY and CDR2 is SVGAGI (reference sequence). The ends were cut back, 7 bases at V and 7 bases at J, with 16 bases in the middle. This CDR3 is 14 amino acids long.